This T cell receptor beta chain was recorded in a study of cytomegalovirus exposure and HLA in healthy donors. Germline V gives CDR1 SGHTA, CDR2 FQGNSA. This CDR3 region has 16 residues. V gave up 3 bases and J gave up 2 bases; unmatched junction bases: 7. 13 Jbeta primers and 60 Vbeta primers were used for the PCR. The assay was immunoSEQ multiplex PCR, and TCRdb's table has in-frame clones only and misses some. Of a few hundred thousand clones in the sample, roughly two thirds were seen once. The rearrangement uses TRBV7-2 and TRBJ2-3; 8 bases match TRBD2. This sequence was found in a female donor in good health and CMV-seronegative. Sequencing input: PBMCs. The CDR3 DNA is TGTGCCAGCAGCTTCGGGACTAGACAAATCACAGATACGCAGTATTTT. Amino acid sequence: CASSFGTRQITDTQYF.